This T cell receptor (beta chain) stems from a study of CD8 T cells in ankylosing spondylitis. TCRdb reanalysed the 5' RACE reads using MiXCR and keeps one entry per CDR3 protein. The data show fewer than 550,000 distinct CDR3 sequences, with less than 6% seen just once and around 3.6% held by the top ten. At least ten counts were recorded for this clonotype. As yet, its antigen is unknown. One end of the junction is discordant with germline, which a read error may explain. Findings and limits, study-wide: Roughly eight highly homologous variants made up a TCR beta motif that seemed to typify ankylosing spondylitis blood.

The receptor was derived from a male donor with ankylosing spondylitis. The sequenced sample consisted of blood, either unsorted or a sorted T cell fraction (not recorded which).

Here the CDR3 DNA reads TGTGCTAGCAGCTTTACAGGGGGGGAAGAGACCCAGTACTTC. This sequence encodes CASSFTGGEETQYF. The rearrangement links TRBV7-7 to TRBJ2-5, with D tentatively TRBD1 (8 bases). This CDR3 is 14 amino acids long. Germline-derived CDR1 and CDR2 are SSHAT and FNYEAQ (reference sequence).